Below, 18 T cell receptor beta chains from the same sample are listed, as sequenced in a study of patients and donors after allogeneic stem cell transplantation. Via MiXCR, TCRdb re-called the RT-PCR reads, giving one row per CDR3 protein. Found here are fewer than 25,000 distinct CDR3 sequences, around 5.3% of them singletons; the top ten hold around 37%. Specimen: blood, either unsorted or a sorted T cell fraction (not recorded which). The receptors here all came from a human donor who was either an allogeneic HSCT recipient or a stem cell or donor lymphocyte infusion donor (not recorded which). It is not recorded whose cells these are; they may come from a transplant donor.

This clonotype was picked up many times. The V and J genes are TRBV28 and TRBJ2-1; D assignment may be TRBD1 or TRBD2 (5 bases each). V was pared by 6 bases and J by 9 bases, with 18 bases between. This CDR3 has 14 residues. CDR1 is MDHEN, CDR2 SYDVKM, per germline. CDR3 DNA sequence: TGTGCCAGCAGACTGTGGGACCCGGGCGGTGAGCAGTTCTTC. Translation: CASRLWDPGGEQFF. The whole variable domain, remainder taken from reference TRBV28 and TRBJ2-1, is DVKVTQSSRYLVKRTGEKVFLECVQDMDHENMFWYRQDPGLGLRLIYFSYDVKMKEKGDIPEGYSVSREKKERFSLILESASTNQTSMYLCASRLWDPGGEQFFGPGTRLTVL.

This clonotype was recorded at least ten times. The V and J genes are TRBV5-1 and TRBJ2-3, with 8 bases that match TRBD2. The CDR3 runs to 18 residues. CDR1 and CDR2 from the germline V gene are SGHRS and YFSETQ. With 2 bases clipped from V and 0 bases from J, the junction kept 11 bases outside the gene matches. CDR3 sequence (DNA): TGCGCCAGCAGCTTAGCCCTCAGTAGCGGGGCAAGCACAGATACGCAGTATTTT. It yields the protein CASSLALSSGASTDTQYF.

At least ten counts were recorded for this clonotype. CDR3 DNA: TGTGCCATAGGGGAGCAGGGGGCTGCCGGGGAGCTGTTTTTT. It specifies CAIGEQGAAGELFF. V gene TRBV10-3 combines with J gene TRBJ2-2; 8 nucleotides agree with TRBD1. This CDR3 spans 14 amino acids. The trim removed 9 bases at V and 6 bases at J, leaving 9 bases unmatched. The germline CDR1 and CDR2 sequences are ENHRY and SYGVKD.

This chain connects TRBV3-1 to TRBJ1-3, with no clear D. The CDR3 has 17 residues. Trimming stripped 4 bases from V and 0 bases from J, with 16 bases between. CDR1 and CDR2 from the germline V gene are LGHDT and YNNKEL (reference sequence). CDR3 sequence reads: CASSPLSRVNSGNTIYF. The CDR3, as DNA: TGTGCCAGCAGCCCCCTCTCCCGGGTCAACTCTGGAAACACCATATATTTT.

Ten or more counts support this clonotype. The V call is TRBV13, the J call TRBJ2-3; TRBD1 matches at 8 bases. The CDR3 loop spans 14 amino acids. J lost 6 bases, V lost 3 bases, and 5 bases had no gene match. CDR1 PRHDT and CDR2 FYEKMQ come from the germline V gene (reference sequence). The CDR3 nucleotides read TGTGCCAGCAGCTTGACAGGGGAACTCGATACGCAGTATTTT. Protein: CASSLTGELDTQYF.

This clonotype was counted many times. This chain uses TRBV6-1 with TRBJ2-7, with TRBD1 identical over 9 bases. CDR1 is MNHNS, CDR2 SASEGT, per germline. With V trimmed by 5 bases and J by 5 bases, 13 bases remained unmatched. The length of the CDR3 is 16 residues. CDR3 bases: TGTGCCAGCAGTCTAACAGGGGGCTCACGTGTACACGAGCAGTACTTC. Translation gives CASSLTGGSRVHEQYF.

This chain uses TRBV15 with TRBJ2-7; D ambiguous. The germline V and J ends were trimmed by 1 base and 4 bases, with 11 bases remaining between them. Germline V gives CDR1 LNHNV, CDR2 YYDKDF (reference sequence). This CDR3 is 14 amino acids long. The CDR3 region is CATSRVVGVYEQYF. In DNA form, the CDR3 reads TGTGCCACCAGCAGAGTTGTGGGCGTTTACGAGCAGTACTTC.

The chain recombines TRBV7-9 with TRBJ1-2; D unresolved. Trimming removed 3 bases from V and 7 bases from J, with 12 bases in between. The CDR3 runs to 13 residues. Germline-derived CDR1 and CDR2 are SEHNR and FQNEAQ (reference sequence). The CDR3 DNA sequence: TGTGCCAGCAGCTTTAGTCAGGAGATTGGCTACACCTTC. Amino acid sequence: CASSFSQEIGYTF.

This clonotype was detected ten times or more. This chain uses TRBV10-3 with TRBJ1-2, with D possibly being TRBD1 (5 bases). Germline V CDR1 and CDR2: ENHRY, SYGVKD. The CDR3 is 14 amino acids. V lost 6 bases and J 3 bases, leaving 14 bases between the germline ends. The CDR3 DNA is TGTGCCATCAGCACAGGAATCTCGGACTATGGCTACACCTTC. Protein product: CAISTGISDYGYTF.

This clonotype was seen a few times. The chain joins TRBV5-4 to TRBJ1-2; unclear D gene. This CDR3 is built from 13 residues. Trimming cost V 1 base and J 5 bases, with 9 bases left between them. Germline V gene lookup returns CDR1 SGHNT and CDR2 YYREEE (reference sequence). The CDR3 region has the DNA TGTGCCAGCAGCTTGAGGACGGAGTATGGCTACACCTTC. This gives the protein CASSLRTEYGYTF.

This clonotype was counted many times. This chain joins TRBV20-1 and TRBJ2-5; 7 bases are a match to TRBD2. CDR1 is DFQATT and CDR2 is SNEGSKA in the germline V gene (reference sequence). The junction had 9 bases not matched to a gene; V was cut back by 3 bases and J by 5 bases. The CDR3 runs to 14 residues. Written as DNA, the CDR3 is TGCAGTGCTAGGTCCTATAGGACTAGTGAGACCCAGTACTTC. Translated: CSARSYRTSETQYF.

The CDR3 protein is CASSVVGSYEQYF. The DNA for the CDR3 is TGTGCCAGCAGCGTCGTGGGATCCTACGAGCAGTACTTC. This sequence joins TRBV6-1 and TRBJ2-7; D uncertain. Looked up from germline, CDR1 is MNHNS and CDR2 is SASEGT. The CDR3 consists of 13 residues. With 6 bases removed from V and 1 base from J, the gap between germline ends came to 10 bases.

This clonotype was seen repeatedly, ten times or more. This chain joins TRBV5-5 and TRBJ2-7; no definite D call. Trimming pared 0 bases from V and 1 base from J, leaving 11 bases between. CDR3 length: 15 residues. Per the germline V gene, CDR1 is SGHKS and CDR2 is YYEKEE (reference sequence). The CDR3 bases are TGTGCCAGCAGCTTGGCCGCAACGGAATCCTACGAGCAGTACTTC. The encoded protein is CASSLAATESYEQYF. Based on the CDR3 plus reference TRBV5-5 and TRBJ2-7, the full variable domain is DAGVTQSPTHLIKTRGQQVTLRCSPISGHKSVSWYQQVLGQGPQFIFQYYEKEERGRGNFPDRFSARQFPNYSSELNVNALLLGDSALYLCASSLAATESYEQYFGPGTRLTVT.

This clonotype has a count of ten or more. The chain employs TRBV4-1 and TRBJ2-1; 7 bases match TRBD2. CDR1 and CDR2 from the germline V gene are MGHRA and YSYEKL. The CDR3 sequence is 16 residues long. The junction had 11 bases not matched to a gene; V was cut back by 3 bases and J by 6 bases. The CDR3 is CASSQAGGSPLNEQFF. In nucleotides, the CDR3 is TGCGCCAGCAGCCAGGCAGGCGGGAGCCCCCTCAATGAGCAGTTCTTC.

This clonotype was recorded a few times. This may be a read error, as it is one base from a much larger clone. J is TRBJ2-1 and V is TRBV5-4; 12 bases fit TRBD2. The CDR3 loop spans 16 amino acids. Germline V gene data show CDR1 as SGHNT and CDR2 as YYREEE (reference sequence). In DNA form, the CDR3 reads TGTGCCAGCAGCGGAAATCTAGCGGGGGGGCCCGGGGAGCATTTCTTC. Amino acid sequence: CASSGNLAGGPGEHFF.

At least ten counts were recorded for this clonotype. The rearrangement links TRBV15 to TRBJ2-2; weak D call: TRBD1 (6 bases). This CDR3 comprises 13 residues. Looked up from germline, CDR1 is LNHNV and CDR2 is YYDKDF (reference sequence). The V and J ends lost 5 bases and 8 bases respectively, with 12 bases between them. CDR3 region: CATSQRTDGELFF. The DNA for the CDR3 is TGTGCCACCAGCCAACGGACAGATGGGGAGCTGTTTTTT.

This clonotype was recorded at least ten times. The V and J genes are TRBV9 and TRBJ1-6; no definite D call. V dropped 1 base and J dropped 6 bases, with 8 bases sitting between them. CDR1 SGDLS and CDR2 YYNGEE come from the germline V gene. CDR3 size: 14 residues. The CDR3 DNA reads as TGTGCCAGCAGCGTATTCGACATTAATTCACCCCTCCACTTT. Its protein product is CASSVFDINSPLHF. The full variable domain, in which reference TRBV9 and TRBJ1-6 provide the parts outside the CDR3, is DSGVTQTPKHLITATGQRVTLRCSPRSGDLSVYWYQQSLDQGLQFLIQYYNGEERAKGNILERFSAQQFPDLHSELNLSSLELGDSALYFCASSVFDINSPLHFGNGTRLTVT.

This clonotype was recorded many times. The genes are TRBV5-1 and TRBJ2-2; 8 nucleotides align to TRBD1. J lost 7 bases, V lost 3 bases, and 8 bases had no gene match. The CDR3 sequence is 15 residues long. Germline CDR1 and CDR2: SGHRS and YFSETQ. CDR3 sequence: CASSSDRGYGGELFF. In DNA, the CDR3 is TGCGCCAGCAGCTCTGACAGGGGATACGGCGGGGAGCTGTTTTTT.